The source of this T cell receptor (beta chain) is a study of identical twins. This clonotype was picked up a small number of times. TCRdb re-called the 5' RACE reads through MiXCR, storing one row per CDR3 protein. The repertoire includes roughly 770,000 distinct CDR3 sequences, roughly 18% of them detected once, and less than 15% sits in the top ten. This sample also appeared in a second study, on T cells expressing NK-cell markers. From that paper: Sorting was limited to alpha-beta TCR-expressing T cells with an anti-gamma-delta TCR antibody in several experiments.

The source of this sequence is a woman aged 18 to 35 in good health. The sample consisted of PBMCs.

The CDR3: CSARRDGSYEQYF. In DNA form, the CDR3 reads TGCAGTGCCAGAAGAGACGGCTCCTACGAGCAGTACTTC. This sequence joins TRBV20-1 and TRBJ2-7; D is undetermined. Germline V lookup: CDR1 DFQATT, CDR2 SNEGSKA (reference sequence). V lost 6 bases and J 0 bases, leaving 12 bases between the germline ends. The CDR3 is made up of 13 amino acids.